This T cell receptor (beta chain) stems from a study of blood T cell repertoires in COVID-19. In the study overall: Material from acute and convalescent COVID-19 was sourced from the United States, Italy and Spain. The cDNA or gDNA used as material had been derived from T cells, B-cell-depleted T cells, or PBMCs.

Original methodology: For nucleated cells, counts were estimated from reference gene primer amplification. Sequencing was performed with immunoSEQ multiplex PCR; in TCRdb, only in-frame clones are kept and a portion is missing. V and J calls plus clone size are reproduced from that table; the DNA served to infer D and trimming. Altogether a few hundred thousand clones are present, around nine tenths being singletons, with the ten largest covering over 7.5%. Looked up from germline, CDR1 is SGDLS and CDR2 is YYNGEE. V lost 6 bases, J lost 0 bases, and 16 bases lay in between. The CDR3 runs 16 residues.

The chain couples TRBV9 to TRBJ2-1, with D perhaps matching TRBD1 (6 bases). The TCR originated in a man in his forties who had recovered from COVID-19. The source material was peripheral blood. The CDR3 DNA reads TGTGCCAGCACCCTACACAGGGTCTCCTCCTACAATGAGCAGTTCTTC. This sequence encodes CASTLHRVSSYNEQFF.